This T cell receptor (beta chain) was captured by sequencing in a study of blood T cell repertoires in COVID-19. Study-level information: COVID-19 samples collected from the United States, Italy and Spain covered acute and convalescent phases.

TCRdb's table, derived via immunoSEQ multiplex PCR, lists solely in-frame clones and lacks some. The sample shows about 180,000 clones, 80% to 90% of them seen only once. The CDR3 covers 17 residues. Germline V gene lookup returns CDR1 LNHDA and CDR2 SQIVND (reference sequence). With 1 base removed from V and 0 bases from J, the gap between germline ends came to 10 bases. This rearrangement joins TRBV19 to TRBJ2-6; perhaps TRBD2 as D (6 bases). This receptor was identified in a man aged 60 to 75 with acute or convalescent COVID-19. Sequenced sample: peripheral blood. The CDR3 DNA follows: TGTGCCAGTAGTATAGGTGGCGGGACCTCTGGGGCCAACGTCCTGACTTTC. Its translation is CASSIGGGTSGANVLTF.